This is a list of T cell receptor beta chains from one sample in a study of T cells in Graves' hyperthyroidism and ophthalmopathy. TCRdb re-called the multiplex PCR reads through MiXCR, storing one row per CDR3 protein. Of some 690,000 distinct CDR3 sequences listed, 15% to 20% are singletons. Sequenced sample: blood. Receptors originate from a man between 45 and 60 years old with Graves' hyperthyroidism. CDR3s leave out the opening cysteine and the closing phenylalanine or tryptophan. D genes are given only for firm matches.

D: TRBD1
V: TRBV7-8
J: TRBJ2-7
CDR3: ASSWGTEVAYEQY

D: -
V: TRBV7-9
J: TRBJ2-7
CDR3: ASSLEPNRVLEQY

D: TRBD2
V: TRBV12-3/TRBV12-4
J: TRBJ2-7
CDR3: ASSFIAGGYEQY

D: -
V: TRBV28
J: TRBJ1-2
CDR3: ASSSPGGEDYGYT

D: TRBD2
V: TRBV24-1
J: TRBJ2-3
CDR3: ATSGTSGTNTDTQY

D: TRBD1
V: TRBV6-2/TRBV6-3
J: TRBJ2-1
CDR3: ASSYMGQPNNEQF

D: -
V: TRBV28
J: TRBJ1-1
CDR3: ASSLEALGILNTEAF

D: TRBD2
V: TRBV20-1
J: TRBJ2-1
CDR3: SARLIKRAGGPVEYNEQF

D: -
V: TRBV4-3
J: TRBJ1-2
CDR3: ASSQEWASAGYT

D: -
V: TRBV7-2
J: TRBJ2-3
CDR3: ASSSPMYFTQY

D: TRBD2
V: TRBV10-3
J: TRBJ2-1
CDR3: AISERKGLDYEQF

D: -
V: TRBV12-3/TRBV12-4
J: TRBJ1-1
CDR3: ASSSSTDSRNTEAF

D: TRBD2
V: TRBV4-1
J: TRBJ2-5
CDR3: ASSQGATSGITETQY

D: TRBD1
V: TRBV20-1
J: TRBJ2-3
CDR3: SAEGQGGTQY

D: -
V: TRBV5-6
J: TRBJ1-6
CDR3: ASSFFGEDSPLH

D: TRBD1
V: TRBV27
J: TRBJ2-7
CDR3: ASRLGQRGTGIYEQY

D: TRBD2
V: TRBV11-1
J: TRBJ2-1
CDR3: ASSLGGRVPFEQF

D: TRBD1
V: TRBV30
J: TRBJ2-3
CDR3: AGQPGGVTDTQY

D: TRBD2
V: TRBV2
J: TRBJ2-3
CDR3: ASSGVAGVADTQY

D: -
V: TRBV30
J: TRBJ2-7
CDR3: AWVGGPDYEQY

D: -
V: TRBV4-3
J: TRBJ1-2
CDR3: ASSQVVRVPGYT

D: -
V: TRBV7-2
J: TRBJ2-1
CDR3: ASRLGPNNEQF